The rows below give T cell receptor beta chains drawn from one sample of a study of blood T cell repertoires in COVID-19. Produced via immunoSEQ multiplex PCR; TCRdb's table is partial and in-frame only. The data contain over 200,000 clones, around 85% of them singletons. Material for sequencing was peripheral blood. The origin of the receptors is a human donor in a cohort sampled during active COVID-19. The CDR3 runs from the conserved cysteine through the conserved F or W. D genes are given only for firm matches. Clone size is shown for a subset of rows, as once, few, many or a class of expanded clone.

J: TRBJ2-3
size: -
D: -
V: TRBV29-1
DNA: TGCAGCGTTCGAAGCCCCGACAGGAACACAGATACGCAGTATTTT
CDR3: CSVRSPDRNTDTQYF

J: TRBJ2-5
size: -
D: TRBD2
V: TRBV4-3
DNA: TGCGCCAGCAGCGGGCTAGCGGGAGAGGTGGAGACCCAGTACTTC
CDR3: CASSGLAGEVETQYF

J: TRBJ2-7
size: -
D: -
V: TRBV18
DNA: TGTGCCAGCTCACCATGGGCAGGCGAGCAGTACTTC
CDR3: CASSPWAGEQYF

J: TRBJ1-5
size: -
D: -
V: TRBV5-1
DNA: TGCGCCAGCAGCTTGGAGGGGCCTTCGAACAATCAGCCCCAGCATTTT
CDR3: CASSLEGPSNNQPQHF

J: TRBJ1-3
size: -
D: TRBD1
V: TRBV7-3
DNA: TGTGCCAGCGGGACAGGGGGACCTTACTCTGGAAACACCATATATTTT
CDR3: CASGTGGPYSGNTIYF

J: TRBJ2-7
size: -
D: TRBD2
V: TRBV27
DNA: TGTGCCAGCAGTTTAAGGACTAGCGGGATTGAGCAGTACTTC
CDR3: CASSLRTSGIEQYF

J: TRBJ2-7
size: -
D: -
V: TRBV7-3
DNA: TGTGCCAGCAGCTTAAGCATTGGGGGGGAGCAGTACTTC
CDR3: CASSLSIGGEQYF

J: TRBJ1-1
size: once
D: -
V: TRBV5-1
DNA: TGCGCCAGCAGCTCCTACAGGGATACTGAAGCTTTCTTT
CDR3: CASSSYRDTEAFF

J: TRBJ2-7
size: -
D: TRBD2
V: TRBV20-1
DNA: TGCAGTGCTAGTAGCGGGTCTAGCGGAATGGGCGAGCAGTACTTC
CDR3: CSASSGSSGMGEQYF

J: TRBJ2-7
size: -
D: TRBD1
V: TRBV7-9
DNA: TGTGCCAGCAGCCCAGACAGGGGGACCTCCTACGAGCAGTACTTC
CDR3: CASSPDRGTSYEQYF

J: TRBJ2-7
size: -
D: TRBD1
V: TRBV27
DNA: TGTGCCAGCAGTTTCTCGACAGGGTCGTCTGGAGAGCAGTACTTC
CDR3: CASSFSTGSSGEQYF

J: TRBJ1-4
size: -
D: TRBD1
V: TRBV10-3
DNA: TGTGCCATCAGCTCCGGGACAGCTAATGAAAAACTGTTTTTT
CDR3: CAISSGTANEKLFF

J: TRBJ2-1
size: -
D: -
V: TRBV28
DNA: TGTGCCAGCAGTTCTCCTTACAATGAGCAGTTCTTC
CDR3: CASSSPYNEQFF

J: TRBJ2-3
size: -
D: -
V: TRBV27
DNA: TGTGCCAGCAGCGAGAGAGGGAGTAACTCAGATACGCAGTATTTT
CDR3: CASSERGSNSDTQYF

J: TRBJ1-1
size: -
D: -
V: TRBV5-1
DNA: TGCGCCAGCAGCGCCTTTGCGGGAGTGATGAACACTGAAGCTTTCTTT
CDR3: CASSAFAGVMNTEAFF

J: TRBJ2-7
size: -
D: -
V: TRBV20-1
DNA: TGCAGTGCAGGGAGACTCGAGCAGTACTTC
CDR3: CSAGRLEQYF

J: TRBJ1-2
size: -
D: TRBD1
V: TRBV9
DNA: TGTGCCAGCAGCGCGGACAGGGAGGCTGGCTACACCTTC
CDR3: CASSADREAGYTF

J: TRBJ2-5
size: -
D: -
V: TRBV5-1
DNA: TGCGCCAGCAGCTTGGCCTCGGGGGAGACCCAGTACTTC
CDR3: CASSLASGETQYF

J: TRBJ1-6
size: few
D: -
V: TRBV6-1
DNA: TGTGCCAGCAGTGAGGCGGGCTCACCCCTCCACTTT
CDR3: CASSEAGSPLHF

J: TRBJ2-7
size: -
D: -
V: TRBV7-9
DNA: TGTGCCAGCAGCTCCTCTGACAGGGAGGTCTACGAGCAGTACTTC
CDR3: CASSSSDREVYEQYF

J: TRBJ1-3
size: few
D: TRBD1
V: TRBV2
DNA: TGTGCCAGCGCAACCCGGACAGGCTATGGAAACACCATATATTTT
CDR3: CASATRTGYGNTIYF

J: TRBJ2-5
size: -
D: TRBD1
V: TRBV10-3
DNA: TGTGCCATCAGTCCACAGGGGGAAGAGACCCAGTACTTC
CDR3: CAISPQGEETQYF

J: TRBJ2-2
size: -
D: TRBD1
V: TRBV27
DNA: TGTGCCAGCAGTCCGCGACAGGGGGCGACCGGGGAGCTGTTTTTT
CDR3: CASSPRQGATGELFF

J: TRBJ2-1
size: few
D: -
V: TRBV28
DNA: TGTGCCAGTTCGGGCAATGAGCAGTTCTTC
CDR3: CASSGNEQFF

J: TRBJ2-1
size: -
D: -
V: TRBV6-5
DNA: TGTGCCAGCAGTAAGACTACAAACTCCTACAATGAGCAGTTCTTC
CDR3: CASSKTTNSYNEQFF

J: TRBJ2-2
size: -
D: -
V: TRBV28
DNA: TGTGCCAGCAGCCCGGGGGGCCGGGCCGGGGAGCTGTTTTTT
CDR3: CASSPGGRAGELFF

J: TRBJ2-2
size: -
D: TRBD2
V: TRBV29-1
DNA: TGCAGCGTTGTTGGGAGGGGTTTTAACACCGGGGAGCTGTTTTTT
CDR3: CSVVGRGFNTGELFF

J: TRBJ2-7
size: few
D: TRBD1
V: TRBV4-3
DNA: TGCGCCAGCAGCTCCGGACAGGGGGTTTCATACGAGCAGTACTTC
CDR3: CASSSGQGVSYEQYF

J: TRBJ2-1
size: -
D: TRBD2
V: TRBV7-9
DNA: TGTGCCAGCAGCTTAGCTAGCGGGAGGTACAGCTCCTACAATGAGCAGTTCTTC
CDR3: CASSLASGRYSSYNEQFF

J: TRBJ2-7
size: -
D: TRBD1
V: TRBV2
DNA: TGTGCCAGCAGGGCAACGGACAGGAGAGGATACGAGCAGTACTTC
CDR3: CASRATDRRGYEQYF

J: TRBJ2-2
size: -
D: -
V: TRBV15
DNA: TGTGCCACCACCCTTCCCGGCGGAGCTTTGGACACCGGGGAGCTGTTTTTT
CDR3: CATTLPGGALDTGELFF

J: TRBJ2-7
size: -
D: TRBD2
V: TRBV10-3
DNA: TGTGCCATCAGCACGACTAGCGGCTCCTACGAGCAGTACTTC
CDR3: CAISTTSGSYEQYF

J: TRBJ2-7
size: -
D: TRBD2
V: TRBV4-3
DNA: TGCGCCAGCAGCCAAGGAACTAGCGGGAGTCTAGCCTCCTACGAGCAGTACTTC
CDR3: CASSQGTSGSLASYEQYF

J: TRBJ2-5
size: -
D: -
V: TRBV5-1
DNA: TGCGCCAGCCAAGGGGGGAGGGGGTACCAAGAGACCCAGTACTTC
CDR3: CASQGGRGYQETQYF

J: TRBJ1-4
size: -
D: TRBD1
V: TRBV15
DNA: TGTGCCACCAGCAGGCGGACAGGGTTTAATGAAAAACTGTTTTTT
CDR3: CATSRRTGFNEKLFF

J: TRBJ2-7
size: -
D: -
V: TRBV6-2/TRBV6-3
DNA: TGTGCCAGCAGCCCCTCGGTGGAGCAGTACTTC
CDR3: CASSPSVEQYF

J: TRBJ2-7
size: -
D: -
V: TRBV27
DNA: TGTGCCAGCAGTTTATTAGGACTGGGCTACGAGCAGTACTTC
CDR3: CASSLLGLGYEQYF

J: TRBJ1-2
size: -
D: -
V: TRBV28
DNA: TGTGCCAGCAGCTCACCGGGACATAACTATGGCTACACCTTC
CDR3: CASSSPGHNYGYTF

J: TRBJ1-1
size: -
D: -
V: TRBV6-2/TRBV6-3
DNA: TGTGCCAGCACCCCCAACGGGGGGAACACTGAAGCTTTCTTT
CDR3: CASTPNGGNTEAFF

J: TRBJ2-3
size: -
D: TRBD1
V: TRBV6-9
DNA: TGTGCCAGCAGAAACTGGACAGGGGAAAGGTCGGATACGCAGTATTTT
CDR3: CASRNWTGERSDTQYF

J: TRBJ1-2
size: few
D: -
V: TRBV7-9
DNA: TGTGCCAGCAGCTTCGACGCAGGGGTTGGCTACACCTTC
CDR3: CASSFDAGVGYTF

J: TRBJ1-2
size: -
D: -
V: TRBV7-2
DNA: TGTGCCAGCAGCTTAGTAACAGGCCTTGACTATGGCTACACCTTC
CDR3: CASSLVTGLDYGYTF

J: TRBJ2-1
size: -
D: TRBD2
V: TRBV6-6
DNA: TGTGCCAGCAGCAACGGACTAGCGGGACTCCAAGAGCAGTTCTTC
CDR3: CASSNGLAGLQEQFF

J: TRBJ2-6
size: -
D: TRBD1
V: TRBV30
DNA: TGTGCCTGGAGGGGGACAGGGGCCTTGCGGGCCAACGTCCTGACTTTC
CDR3: CAWRGTGALRANVLTF

J: TRBJ2-7
size: -
D: -
V: TRBV19
DNA: TGTGCCAGTAAAGATGTTTTGAGCTCCTACGAGCAGTACTTC
CDR3: CASKDVLSSYEQYF

J: TRBJ2-7
size: -
D: -
V: TRBV19
DNA: TGTGCCAGTAGACAATGGGACGGACTATACGAGCAGTACTTC
CDR3: CASRQWDGLYEQYF

J: TRBJ2-7
size: -
D: -
V: TRBV11-1
DNA: TGTGCCAGCAGCGCGGCTCGCGAGCAGTACTTC
CDR3: CASSAAREQYF

J: TRBJ1-1
size: -
D: -
V: TRBV30
DNA: TGTGCCTGGAGTAAGGGGGGGGATGAAGCTTTCTTT
CDR3: CAWSKGGDEAFF

J: TRBJ1-2
size: few
D: TRBD1
V: TRBV30
DNA: TGTGCCTGGAGTATGCGGACAGGGAGCTACACCTTC
CDR3: CAWSMRTGSYTF

J: TRBJ2-3
size: once
D: TRBD1
V: TRBV5-1
DNA: TGCGCCAGCAGCTTGGAGGGGGCAGGGATCGCAGATACGCAGTATTTT
CDR3: CASSLEGAGIADTQYF

J: TRBJ2-7
size: -
D: -
V: TRBV11-2
DNA: TGTGCCAGCAGCTTAGATCGGGATTTCTACGAGCAGTACTTC
CDR3: CASSLDRDFYEQYF

J: TRBJ1-1
size: -
D: -
V: TRBV18
DNA: TGTGCCAGCTCACCAAGCGGGGGTGAGTCCAGTGAAGCTTTCTTT
CDR3: CASSPSGGESSEAFF

J: TRBJ2-1
size: -
D: TRBD2
V: TRBV19
DNA: TGTGCCAGTAGCTGGCTAGCGGGTACCTACAATGAGCAGTTCTTC
CDR3: CASSWLAGTYNEQFF

J: TRBJ2-1
size: -
D: TRBD2
V: TRBV18
DNA: TGTGCCAGCTCCTCACAATTAGTCCTCAGGACTAGCCGCTACAATGAGCAGTTCTTC
CDR3: CASSSQLVLRTSRYNEQFF

J: TRBJ1-4
size: -
D: -
V: TRBV28
DNA: TGTGCCATTCTGGGGCAGGAAAATGAAAAACTGTTTTTT
CDR3: CAILGQENEKLFF

J: TRBJ2-7
size: -
D: TRBD2
V: TRBV6-5
DNA: TGTGCCAGCAGTACTAGCGGGGAGACGTACGAGCAGTACTTC
CDR3: CASSTSGETYEQYF

J: TRBJ2-7
size: -
D: -
V: TRBV25-1
DNA: TGTGCCAGCAGTGAATACGGCAGGGTCGAGCAGTACTTC
CDR3: CASSEYGRVEQYF

J: TRBJ2-1
size: -
D: TRBD2
V: TRBV11-3
DNA: TGTGCCAGCAGCTTAATGGCGGGGGGGAGCTCCTACAATGAGCAGTTCTTC
CDR3: CASSLMAGGSSYNEQFF

J: TRBJ2-4
size: -
D: -
V: TRBV24-1
DNA: TGTGCCACCCCCCCAGGGGCGATTATTCTAGCCAAAAACATTCAGTACTTC
CDR3: CATPPGAIILAKNIQYF

J: TRBJ2-1
size: -
D: TRBD2
V: TRBV19
DNA: TGTGCCAGTAGTCATATGAGCGGGAGCTCCTACAATGAGCAGTTCTTC
CDR3: CASSHMSGSSYNEQFF